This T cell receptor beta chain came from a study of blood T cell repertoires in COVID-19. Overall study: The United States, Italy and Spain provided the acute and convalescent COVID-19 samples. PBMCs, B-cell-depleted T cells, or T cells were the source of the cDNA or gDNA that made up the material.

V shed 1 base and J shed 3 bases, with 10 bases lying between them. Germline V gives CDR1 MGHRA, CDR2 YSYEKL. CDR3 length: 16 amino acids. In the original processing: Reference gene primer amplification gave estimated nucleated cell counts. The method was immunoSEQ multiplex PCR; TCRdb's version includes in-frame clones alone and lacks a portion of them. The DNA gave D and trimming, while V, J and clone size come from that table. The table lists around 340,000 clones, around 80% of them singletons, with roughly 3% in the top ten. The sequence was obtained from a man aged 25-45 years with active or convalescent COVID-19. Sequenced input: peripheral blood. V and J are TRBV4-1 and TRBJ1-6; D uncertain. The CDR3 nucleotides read TGCGCCAGCAGCCAAGCTGTGAGAGTCTATAATTCACCCCTCCACTTT. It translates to CASSQAVRVYNSPLHF.